The rows below give T cell receptor beta chains drawn from one sample of a study of cytomegalovirus exposure and HLA in healthy donors. Some clones are missing from TCRdb's copy, which holds only in-frame ones; the method was immunoSEQ multiplex PCR. The table records about 120,000 clones, around 82% of them present only once. Sequencing was carried out using PBMCs. Receptor source: a female donor in good health and CMV-seronegative. Both conserved end residues are part of each CDR3. Fields, in order: V gene, CDR3 length, clone size, J gene, D gene, CDR3 protein, CDR3 DNA. A D gene is named only where the DNA matches it firmly. Not all rows give a size; the values are once, few, many and, for expanded clones, a class.

TRBV4-2	15	NA	TRBJ2-3	NA	CASSQLLGSTDTQYF	TGTGCCAGCAGCCAACTACTCGGGAGCACAGATACGCAGTATTTT
TRBV5-6	16	NA	TRBJ2-5	TRBD2	CASSFFRSGRGETQYF	TGTGCCAGCAGCTTCTTCAGGAGCGGGAGAGGGGAGACCCAGTACTTC
TRBV19	13	NA	TRBJ2-7	NA	CAASSNTAYEQYF	TGTGCCGCCAGTAGTAATACAGCCTACGAGCAGTACTTC
TRBV30	13	NA	TRBJ2-3	NA	CAWTPEATDTQYF	TGTGCCTGGACCCCAGAGGCAACAGATACGCAGTATTTT
TRBV5-4	16	NA	TRBJ2-2	NA	CASSLGAPGSAGELFF	TGTGCCAGCAGCTTGGGGGCCCCGGGATCGGCCGGGGAGCTGTTTTTT
TRBV20-1	11	NA	TRBJ1-2	NA	CSANIRYGYTF	TGCAGTGCTAACATTCGCTATGGCTACACCTTC
TRBV4-2	15	NA	TRBJ2-7	NA	CASSQDMGSSYEQYF	TGTGCCAGCAGCCAAGATATGGGGAGCTCCTACGAGCAGTACTTC
TRBV15	17	NA	TRBJ2-7	TRBD1	CATSREAGGSPSYEQYF	TGTGCCACCAGCAGAGAGGCAGGGGGCTCCCCCTCCTACGAGCAGTACTTC
TRBV28	13	NA	TRBJ2-7	TRBD1	CASSRQGSYEQYF	TGTGCCAGCAGTCGACAGGGATCCTACGAGCAGTACTTC
TRBV14	16	NA	TRBJ2-1	TRBD2	CASSRPRGEIYNEQFF	TGTGCCAGCAGCCGACCTCGGGGGGAGATCTACAATGAGCAGTTCTTC
TRBV9	15	NA	TRBJ2-7	TRBD1	CASSVSGQGTSEQYF	TGTGCCAGCAGCGTATCGGGACAGGGGACATCCGAGCAGTACTTC
TRBV7-8	13	medium-sized	TRBJ1-2	NA	CATHQATNYGYTF	TGTGCCACCCACCAGGCTACTAACTATGGCTACACCTTC
TRBV30	15	NA	TRBJ2-7	NA	CAWSYGGTASYEQYF	TGTGCCTGGAGTTATGGGGGGACAGCTTCCTACGAGCAGTACTTC
TRBV18	16	NA	TRBJ1-2	TRBD1	CASSPDRVLANYGYTF	TGTGCCAGCTCACCCGACAGGGTATTAGCTAACTATGGCTACACCTTC
TRBV18	13	NA	TRBJ1-1	NA	CASSPTPSTEAFF	TGTGCCAGCTCACCAACGCCTAGCACTGAAGCTTTCTTT
TRBV5-5	15	NA	TRBJ1-5	NA	CASSFSWGGNQPQHF	TGTGCCAGCAGCTTTTCATGGGGCGGCAATCAGCCCCAGCATTTT
TRBV11-2	12	NA	TRBJ1-6	NA	CASRLPDSPLHF	TGTGCCAGCAGACTCCCTGATTCACCCCTCCACTTT
TRBV15	12	NA	TRBJ1-1	NA	CATSRDRGEAFF	TGTGCCACCAGCAGAGACCGGGGTGAAGCTTTCTTT
TRBV7-9	14	NA	TRBJ1-1	NA	CASSQETGSTEAFF	TGTGCCAGCAGCCAGGAAACAGGGAGCACTGAAGCTTTCTTT
TRBV18	17	NA	TRBJ2-1	TRBD2	CASSPPMSALASNEQFF	TGTGCCAGCTCACCACCGATGTCCGCACTAGCGTCCAATGAGCAGTTCTTC
TRBV7-2	15	NA	TRBJ2-4	NA	CASSFSLPAKNIQYF	TGTGCCAGCAGCTTTAGTCTGCCAGCCAAAAACATTCAGTACTTC
TRBV11-3	15	NA	TRBJ2-1	TRBD1	CASSFRGSSYNEQFF	TGTGCCAGCAGCTTCAGGGGGAGCTCCTACAATGAGCAGTTCTTC
TRBV6-1	15	NA	TRBJ2-1	TRBD1	CASSLGQGMYNEQFF	TGTGCCAGCAGTCTCGGACAGGGGATGTACAATGAGCAGTTCTTC
TRBV18	19	few	TRBJ1-1	TRBD1	CASSPIRIRDSLRDTEAFF	TGTGCCAGCTCACCAATTAGAATCCGGGACAGCCTGAGGGACACTGAAGCTTTCTTT
TRBV25-1	12	once	TRBJ2-1	NA	CATTTDYNEQFF	TGTGCCACCACCACAGATTACAATGAGCAGTTCTTC
TRBV15	13	few	TRBJ2-7	NA	CATSVHRTYEQYF	TGTGCCACCAGCGTACACAGGACCTACGAGCAGTACTTC
TRBV5-1	17	NA	TRBJ1-1	TRBD1	CASTYRATDRRFTEAFF	TGCGCCAGTACTTACAGAGCCACGGACAGGCGATTCACTGAAGCTTTCTTT
TRBV18	14	NA	TRBJ2-7	TRBD1	CASSHYGQGYEQYF	TGTGCCAGCTCACACTATGGACAGGGATACGAGCAGTACTTC
TRBV28	12	NA	TRBJ1-2	NA	CASSPTMEGYTF	TGTGCCAGCAGTCCCACGATGGAGGGCTACACCTTC
TRBV5-1	13	NA	TRBJ2-5	NA	CASSSQSQETQYF	TGCGCCAGCAGCTCCCAATCCCAAGAGACCCAGTACTTC